The 3 T cell receptor beta chains below were found in one sample sequenced in a study of T cell responses to AZD1222 COVID-19 vaccine. Sequencing used immunoSEQ multiplex PCR; TCRdb keeps in-frame clones, though not all of them. This repertoire shows around 260,000 clones, 93% found once; its top ten account for around 0.58%. This specimen was peripheral blood, taken on day 0 of AZD1222 vaccination. These receptors were taken from an adult in good health.

The chain uses TRBV27 and TRBJ2-1, with a tentative D call TRBD2 (5 bases). V lost 6 bases to trimming and J lost 2 bases, with 14 bases between them. From germline, CDR1 is MNHEY and CDR2 SMNVEV (reference sequence). CDR3 length: 15 amino acids. The CDR3 here is CASRTQRRPYNEQFF. The DNA for the CDR3 is TGTGCCAGCAGGACCCAAAGGAGGCCCTACAATGAGCAGTTCTTC.

V usage is TRBV7-9 and J usage is TRBJ1-3; D not certain. The CDR3 totals 16 residues. Germline V gives CDR1 SEHNR, CDR2 FQNEAQ (reference sequence). V was pared by 3 bases and J by 0 bases, with 12 bases between. CDR3 amino acids: CASSFIGHRSGNTIYF. In DNA form, the CDR3 reads TGTGCCAGCAGCTTTATAGGCCACCGCTCTGGAAACACCATATATTTT.

This chain connects TRBV2 to TRBJ1-1; 7 bases fit TRBD1. From germline, CDR1 is SNHLY and CDR2 FYNNEI. This CDR3 comprises 14 residues. Germline trimming cut 8 bases from V and 1 base from J; bases unmatched to any gene: 7. The CDR3 nucleotides are TGTGCCAGCTGGCGGGACAGCGCGAACACTGAAGCTTTCTTT. It specifies CASWRDSANTEAFF.